This T cell receptor (beta chain) was recorded in a study of T cell responses to AZD1222 COVID-19 vaccine. Study-wide results and caveats: Along spike, vaccine-associated CD4 TCRs were found throughout, with dominance at 160-218 and 743-854. The study identified only five to seven AZD1222 recipients as seropositive at baseline.

The V end was cut by 3 bases, the J end by 2 bases, with 9 bases between. CDR1 is SGHTA, CDR2 FQGTGA, per germline. The CDR3 runs 14 residues. Assay used: immunoSEQ multiplex PCR; TCRdb lists only in-frame clones, some missing. This table has approximately 100,000 clones, about 89% appearing once. On this clone: Its cognate antigen is unknown.

The J gene is TRBJ2-3, the V gene TRBV7-3; no definite D call. This sequence originates from an adult who received the MenACWY meningococcal vaccine as a control. The material sequenced was peripheral blood, taken 28 days after the second dose of the MenACWY control vaccine. The CDR3 spells CASSFSGPTDTQYF. DNA for the CDR3: TGTGCCAGCAGCTTCTCCGGCCCCACAGATACGCAGTATTTT.